The clone carrying this T cell receptor beta chain was seen a few times. In terms of age and location, participants ranged from roughly 18 to 95 years and lived in around 22 US areas. Germline loops: CDR1 SGHRS, CDR2 YFSETQ. V was trimmed by 0 bases and J by 8 bases, leaving 12 bases between them. The CDR3 length is 14 residues. The entry originates in a study of blood T cell repertoires in COVID-19. Study context: Samples of COVID-19 (acute and convalescent) were obtained from the United States, Italy and Spain. Sources were T cells, B-cell-depleted T cells, or PBMCs; the material itself was cDNA or gDNA.

Generated by immunoSEQ multiplex PCR, the TCRdb table keeps only in-frame clones and is missing some. The table records approximately 320,000 clones, 87% of them present only once. Sequenced material: PBMCs or T cells enriched from blood (not recorded which). The origin of this receptor is a woman aged 18-29 years who had recovered from COVID-19. This sequence joins TRBV5-1 and TRBJ2-1, with D perhaps TRBD1 (6 bases). CDR3 coding DNA: TGCGCCAGCAGCTTGGCAGGGGTTAGGGATGAGCAGTTCTTC. Amino acid sequence: CASSLAGVRDEQFF. The whole variable domain, filled in from reference TRBV5-1 and TRBJ2-1, reads KAGVTQTPRYLIKTRGQQVTLSCSPISGHRSVSWYQQTPGQGLQFLFEYFSETQRNKGNFPGRFSGRQFSNSRSEMNVSTLELGDSALYLCASSLAGVRDEQFFGPGTRLTVL.